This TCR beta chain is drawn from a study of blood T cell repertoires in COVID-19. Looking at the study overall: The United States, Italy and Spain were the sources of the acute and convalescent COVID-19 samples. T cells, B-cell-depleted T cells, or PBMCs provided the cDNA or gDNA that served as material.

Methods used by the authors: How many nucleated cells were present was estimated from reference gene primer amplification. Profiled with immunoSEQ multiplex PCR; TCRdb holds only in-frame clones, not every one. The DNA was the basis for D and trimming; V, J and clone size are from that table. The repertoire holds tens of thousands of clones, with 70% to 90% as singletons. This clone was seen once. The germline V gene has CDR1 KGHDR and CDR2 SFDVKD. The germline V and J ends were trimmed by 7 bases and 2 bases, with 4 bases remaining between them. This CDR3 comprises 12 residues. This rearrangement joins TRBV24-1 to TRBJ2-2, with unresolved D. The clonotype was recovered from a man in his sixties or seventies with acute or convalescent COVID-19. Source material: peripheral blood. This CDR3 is CATSLNTGELFF. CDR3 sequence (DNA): TGTGCCACCAGCCTTAACACCGGGGAGCTGTTTTTT.